This T cell receptor beta chain emerged from a study of cytomegalovirus exposure and HLA in healthy donors. Study-wide points: More than 150 TCR beta chains were listed as cytomegalovirus-associated.

With 60 Vbeta and 13 Jbeta primers, the PCR was carried out. TCRdb's copy holds only in-frame clones and misses some; the assay was immunoSEQ multiplex PCR. The profile shows 110,000 to 150,000 clones, around 75% of them singletons. The V gene's germline CDR1 is MNHEY and CDR2 SMNVEV (reference sequence). This CDR3 is built from 13 residues. Trimming took off 2 bases at V and 5 bases at J, with 10 bases between the two ends. Points on this clone: What it binds is unknown.

What was sequenced was PBMCs. The chain recombines TRBV27 with TRBJ2-7; possible D gene TRBD2, 6 bases. This TCR was recovered from a young man in good health and CMV-seronegative. DNA of the CDR3: TGTGCCAGCAGTTTACGGGGGAAGGACGAGCAGTACTTC. Translated, it gives CASSLRGKDEQYF.